The 12 T cell receptor beta chains below all came from one sample that was sequenced in a study of identical twins (dated by TCRdb to about 2016). The library was made by 5' RACE. Sequencing used an Illumina HiSeq 2000. TCRdb ran its own pipeline on the public reads, namely fastp trimming at Q25 and MiXCR clone calling, and kept in-frame beta chains. Each CDR3 protein appears once, grouped with its most common genes and DNA. Here the sample has hundreds of thousands of distinct CDR3 sequences; 5.5% to 7% occur a single time. The ten largest clones represent roughly 3.6% of the sample. These records were also assigned to another study, of yellow fever vaccine responses in identical twins.

The specimen sequenced was memory (CD45RO+) T cells sorted from blood. Sample cell subset or site, as interpreted from the label and publication: CD45RO+ enriched T cells. These receptors all stem from a woman aged 18 to 35 in good health.

This clonotype was seen only a few times. The chain joins TRBV7-9 to TRBJ2-3; weak D call: TRBD2 (6 bases). The CDR3 extends over 13 amino acids. Germline V gives CDR1 SEHNR, CDR2 FQNEAQ (reference sequence). Here the CDR3 reads CGGDGSPADTQYF. DNA for the CDR3: TGTGGGGGAGACGGGAGTCCGGCAGATACGCAGTATTTT. Variable domain in full (rest from reference TRBV7-9 and TRBJ2-3): DTGVSQNPRHKITKRGQNVTFRCDPISEHNRLYWYRQTLGQGPEFLTYFQNEAQLEKSRLLSDRFSAERPKGSFSTLEIQRTEQGDSAMYLCGGDGSPADTQYFGPGTRLTVL.

This rearrangement joins TRBV14 to TRBJ2-4; TRBD1 is a possible D gene (6 bases). In germline, CDR1 is SGHDN, CDR2 FVKESK. The V end lost 4 bases, the J end lost 7 bases, and 11 bases lay between the germline ends. There are 13 residues in the CDR3. The CDR3 spells CASSPLTGNIQYF. CDR3 in DNA: TGTGCCAGCAGCCCCCTAACAGGGAACATTCAGTACTTC.

The table lists this clonotype with a few counts. The CDR3 region has the DNA TGTGCCAGCAGCCAGGACACCTTCTTTACGCAGTATTTT. Translation gives CASSQDTFFTQYF. V gene TRBV3-1 combines with J gene TRBJ2-3; a possible D gene is TRBD1 (5 bases). V lost 3 bases and J lost 8, with 12 bases in between. The CDR3 totals 13 residues. Germline-derived CDR1 and CDR2 are LGHDT and YNNKEL (reference sequence).

V and J are TRBV6-5 and TRBJ2-1, with TRBD2 identical over 12 bases. The germline V gene encodes CDR1 MNHEY and CDR2 SVGAGI. V shed 1 base and J 4 bases; nucleotides not matched to a gene: 2. The CDR3 contains 16 residues. The CDR3 region is CASSYWLAGGYNEQFF. The CDR3 bases are TGTGCCAGCAGTTACTGGCTAGCGGGAGGGTACAATGAGCAGTTCTTC.

This clonotype was seen a handful of times. The chain has TRBV28 and TRBJ2-7; the D call may be TRBD1 or TRBD2 (5 bases each). The V gene lost 2 bases and the J gene lost 3 bases, with 17 bases spanning the gap. The CDR3 covers 16 residues. Germline lookup yields CDR1 MDHEN and CDR2 SYDVKM. The CDR3 sequence is CASSLPTDRGNYEQYV. Written as DNA, the CDR3 is TGTGCCAGCAGTTTACCGACCGACAGAGGGAACTACGAGCAGTACGTC.

This chain uses TRBV5-1 with TRBJ2-1; 9 nucleotides match TRBD2. J was trimmed by 8 bases and V by 4 bases; bases with no gene match: 13. This CDR3 spans 16 amino acids. Germline values: CDR1 SGHRS, CDR2 YFSETQ. CDR3 protein: CASSIFSGSSLDEQFF. DNA for the CDR3: TGCGCCAGCAGCATCTTTAGCGGGAGCTCGTTAGATGAGCAGTTCTTC.

The table lists this clonotype with many counts. This chain links TRBV29-1 with TRBJ2-2, with 9 bases identical to TRBD1. The length of the CDR3 is 14 residues. Looked up from germline, CDR1 is SQVTM and CDR2 is ANQGSEA. J gave up 6 bases and V 4 bases, and 6 bases lay outside the gene matches. For the CDR3, the DNA is TGCAGCGTTGGACAGGGGGGATACTCCGGGGAGCTGTTTTTT. Protein sequence: CSVGQGGYSGELFF.

The CDR3 loop is CASSPGTSGRPASKQFF. As DNA, the CDR3 is TGTGCCAGCAGCCCCGGGACTAGCGGGAGGCCCGCCTCAAAGCAGTTCTTC. The rearrangement links TRBV28 to TRBJ2-1, with TRBD2 matching over 15 bases. Germline assignment: CDR1 MDHEN and CDR2 SYDVKM. V shed 6 bases, J shed 11 bases, and the junction held 14 bases outside the gene matches. The CDR3 consists of 17 residues.

This clonotype has a handful of counts. The V gene is TRBV7-9, the J gene TRBJ1-5, with 9 nucleotides matching TRBD1. The CDR3 length is 14 residues. Germline CDR1 SEHNR, CDR2 FQNEAQ (reference sequence). Trimming at V came to 1 base and at J to 6 bases, leaving 1 base not matched to a gene. The CDR3 DNA is TGTGCCAGCAGCTTAGGGACAGGGGTTCAGCCCCAGCATTTT. Translating gives CASSLGTGVQPQHF.

The V call is TRBV15, the J call TRBJ2-3; 10 positions agree with TRBD2. CDR1 and CDR2 from the germline V gene are LNHNV and YYDKDF (reference sequence). This CDR3 is built from 14 residues. V lost 8 bases to trimming and J lost 3 bases; unmatched junction nucleotides: 5. The CDR3 here is CATRAGGLTDTQYF. The CDR3 bases are TGTGCCACCCGAGCGGGGGGGCTGACAGATACGCAGTATTTT.

This clonotype was observed a handful of times. The chain is built from TRBV18 and TRBJ1-1; D is possibly TRBD1 (5 bases). There are 15 residues in the CDR3. Trimming shortened V by 2 bases and J by 0 bases, and 10 bases separated the two germline ends. CDR1 KGHSH and CDR2 LQKENI come from the germline V gene. CDR3 protein: CASSPTEGLNTEAFF. CDR3 DNA sequence: TGTGCCAGCTCACCAACCGAGGGGTTGAACACTGAAGCTTTCTTT.

This clonotype was found many times. J is TRBJ2-3 and V is TRBV29-1; 11 bases agree with TRBD2. The germline CDR1 and CDR2 sequences are SQVTM and ANQGSEA. J lost 4 bases, V lost 6 bases, and 9 bases had no gene match. The CDR3 length is 15 residues. DNA for the CDR3: TGCAGCGTCGCCCGAATAGCGGGAGGGTCAGATACGCAGTATTTT. Its translation: CSVARIAGGSDTQYF.